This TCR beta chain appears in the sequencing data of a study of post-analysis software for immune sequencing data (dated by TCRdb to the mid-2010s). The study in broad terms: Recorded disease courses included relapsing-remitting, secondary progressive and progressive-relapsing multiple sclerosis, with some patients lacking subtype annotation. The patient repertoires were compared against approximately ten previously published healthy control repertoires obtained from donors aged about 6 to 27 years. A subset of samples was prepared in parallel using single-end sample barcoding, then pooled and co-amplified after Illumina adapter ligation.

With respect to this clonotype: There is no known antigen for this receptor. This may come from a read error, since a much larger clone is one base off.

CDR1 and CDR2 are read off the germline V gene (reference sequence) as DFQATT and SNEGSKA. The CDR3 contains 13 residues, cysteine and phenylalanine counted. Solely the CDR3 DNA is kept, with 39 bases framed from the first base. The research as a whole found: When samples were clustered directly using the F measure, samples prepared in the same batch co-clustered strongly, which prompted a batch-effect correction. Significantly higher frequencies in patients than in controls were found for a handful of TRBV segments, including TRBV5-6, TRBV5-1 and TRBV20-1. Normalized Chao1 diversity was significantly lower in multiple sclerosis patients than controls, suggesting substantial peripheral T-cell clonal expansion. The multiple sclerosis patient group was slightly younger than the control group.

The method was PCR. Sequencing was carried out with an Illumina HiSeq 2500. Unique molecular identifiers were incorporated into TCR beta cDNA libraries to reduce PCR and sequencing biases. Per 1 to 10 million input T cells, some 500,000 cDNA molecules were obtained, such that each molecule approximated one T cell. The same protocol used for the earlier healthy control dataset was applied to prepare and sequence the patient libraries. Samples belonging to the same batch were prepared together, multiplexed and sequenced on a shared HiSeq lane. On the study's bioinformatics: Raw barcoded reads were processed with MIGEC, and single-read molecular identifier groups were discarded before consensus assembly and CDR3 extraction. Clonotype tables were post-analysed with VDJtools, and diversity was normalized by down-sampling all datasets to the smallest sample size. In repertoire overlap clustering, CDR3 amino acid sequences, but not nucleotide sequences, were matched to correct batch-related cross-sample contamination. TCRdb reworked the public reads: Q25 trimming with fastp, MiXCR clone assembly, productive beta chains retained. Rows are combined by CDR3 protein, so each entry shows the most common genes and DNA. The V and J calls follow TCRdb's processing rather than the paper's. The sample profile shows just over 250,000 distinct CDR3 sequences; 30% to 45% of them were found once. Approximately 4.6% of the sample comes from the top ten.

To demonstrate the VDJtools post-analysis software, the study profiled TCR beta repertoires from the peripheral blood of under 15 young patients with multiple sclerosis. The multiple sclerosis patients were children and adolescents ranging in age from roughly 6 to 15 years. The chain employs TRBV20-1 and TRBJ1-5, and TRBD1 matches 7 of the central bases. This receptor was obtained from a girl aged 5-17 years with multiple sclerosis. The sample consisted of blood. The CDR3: CSAAGTVNPPQHF. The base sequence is TGCAGTGCGGCCGGGACAGTCAATCCGCCCCAGCATTTT.